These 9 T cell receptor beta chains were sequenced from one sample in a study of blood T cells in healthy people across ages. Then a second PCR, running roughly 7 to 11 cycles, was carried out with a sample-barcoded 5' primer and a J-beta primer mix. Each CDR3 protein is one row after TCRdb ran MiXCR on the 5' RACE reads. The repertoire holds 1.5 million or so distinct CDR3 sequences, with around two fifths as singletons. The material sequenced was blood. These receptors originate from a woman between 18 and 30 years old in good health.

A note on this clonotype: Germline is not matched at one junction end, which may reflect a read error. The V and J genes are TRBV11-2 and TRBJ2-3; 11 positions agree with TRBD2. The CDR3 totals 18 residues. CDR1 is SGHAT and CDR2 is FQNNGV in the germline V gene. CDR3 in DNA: TGTGCCAGCAGCCGGACTCGGACTAGCGGGTCTAGCACAGATATGCAGTATTTT. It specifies CASSRTRTSGSSTDMQYF.

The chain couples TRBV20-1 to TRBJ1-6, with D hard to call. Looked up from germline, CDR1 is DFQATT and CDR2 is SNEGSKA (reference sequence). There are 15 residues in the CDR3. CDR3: CTIKSLTGDNSPLHF. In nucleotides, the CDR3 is TGCACCATAAAGTCGTTGACGGGAGATAATTCACCCCTCCACTTT.

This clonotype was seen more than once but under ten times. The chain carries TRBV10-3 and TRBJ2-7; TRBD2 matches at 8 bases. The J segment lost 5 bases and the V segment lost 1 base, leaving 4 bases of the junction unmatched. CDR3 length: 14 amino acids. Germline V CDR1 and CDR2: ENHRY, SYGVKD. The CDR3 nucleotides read TGTGCCATCAGTGAGTTTCAAGCGGGGGACGAGCAGTACTTC. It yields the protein CAISEFQAGDEQYF.

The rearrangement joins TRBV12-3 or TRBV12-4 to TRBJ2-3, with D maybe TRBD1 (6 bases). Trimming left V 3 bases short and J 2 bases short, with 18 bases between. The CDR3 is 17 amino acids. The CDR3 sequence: CASSFPGQLRNTDTQYF. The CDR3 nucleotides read TGTGCCAGCAGTTTCCCCGGACAGTTGAGAAACACAGATACGCAGTATTTT.

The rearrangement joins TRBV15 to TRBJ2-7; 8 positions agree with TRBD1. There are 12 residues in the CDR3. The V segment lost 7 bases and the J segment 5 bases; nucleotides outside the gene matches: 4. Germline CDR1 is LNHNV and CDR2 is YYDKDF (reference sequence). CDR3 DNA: TGTGCCACCAACTGGACAGGGAACGAGCAGTACTTC. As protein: CATNWTGNEQYF.

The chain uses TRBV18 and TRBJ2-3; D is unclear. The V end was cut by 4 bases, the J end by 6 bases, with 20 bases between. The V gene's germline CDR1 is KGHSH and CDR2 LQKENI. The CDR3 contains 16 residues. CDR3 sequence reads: CASSQAPSLLEDTQYF. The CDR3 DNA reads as TGTGCCAGCTCACAGGCCCCCAGCCTCCTGGAGGATACGCAGTATTTT.

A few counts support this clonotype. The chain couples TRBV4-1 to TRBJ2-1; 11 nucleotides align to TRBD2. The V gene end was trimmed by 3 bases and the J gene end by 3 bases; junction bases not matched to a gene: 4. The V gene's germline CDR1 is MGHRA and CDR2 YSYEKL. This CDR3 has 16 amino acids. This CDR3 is CASSHSTSGGYNEQFF. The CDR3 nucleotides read TGCGCCAGCAGCCACTCAACTAGCGGGGGCTACAATGAGCAGTTCTTC.

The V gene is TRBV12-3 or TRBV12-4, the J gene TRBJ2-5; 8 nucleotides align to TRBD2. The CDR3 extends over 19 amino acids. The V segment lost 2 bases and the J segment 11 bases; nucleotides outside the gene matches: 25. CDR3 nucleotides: TGTGCCAGCAGTTTACCCTCCGCGGGAGGAGGGGTTCGGGTACGTGAGCAGTACTTC. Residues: CASSLPSAGGGVRVREQYF.

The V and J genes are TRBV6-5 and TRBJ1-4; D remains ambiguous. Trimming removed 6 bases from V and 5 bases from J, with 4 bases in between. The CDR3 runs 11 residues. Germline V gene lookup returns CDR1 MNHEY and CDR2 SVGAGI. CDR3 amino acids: CASRVNEKLFF. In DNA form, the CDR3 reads TGTGCCAGCAGGGTAAATGAAAAACTGTTTTTT.